This is a list of T cell receptor beta chains from one sample in a study of graft-versus-host responses after intestinal transplantation. The table came from immunoSEQ multiplex PCR; TCRdb's copy has only in-frame clones and leaves some out. The table shows about 96,000 clones, with about 93% occurring only once. Their antigen targets remain unknown. The sequencing used unstimulated CD4+ T cells sorted from spleen or lymph node cells, collected before intestinal transplant. The receptors were sampled from a human donor who received an intestinal transplant. Each CDR3 is given without its conserved first and last residue.

cdr3_length: 13
v_call: TRBV5-1
j_call: TRBJ2-1
cdr3_aa: ASSRGQALSNEQF

cdr3_length: 13
v_call: TRBV5-4
j_call: TRBJ2-1
cdr3_aa: ASSPTGTIGDEQF

cdr3_length: 11
v_call: TRBV6-5
j_call: TRBJ1-2
cdr3_aa: ACFTQGSRGYT

cdr3_length: 12
v_call: TRBV6-5
j_call: TRBJ1-2
cdr3_aa: ASRRTGAGYGYT

cdr3_length: 14
v_call: TRBV27
j_call: TRBJ1-1
cdr3_aa: ASSLDRWGGDTEAF

cdr3_length: 12
v_call: TRBV19
j_call: TRBJ1-1
cdr3_aa: ASSSRGGTTEAF

cdr3_length: 12
v_call: TRBV30
j_call: TRBJ2-5
cdr3_aa: AWSVSLAVETQY

cdr3_length: 14
v_call: TRBV2
j_call: TRBJ1-6
cdr3_aa: ASQADSSLYNSPLH

cdr3_length: 14
v_call: TRBV6-1
j_call: TRBJ1-5
cdr3_aa: ASSEPPGGTNQPQH

cdr3_length: 13
v_call: TRBV5-1
j_call: TRBJ2-1
cdr3_aa: ASSLGTSGINEQF

cdr3_length: 13
v_call: TRBV6-6
j_call: TRBJ1-2
cdr3_aa: ASSRGDRGIYGYT

cdr3_length: 13
v_call: TRBV6-1
j_call: TRBJ1-4
cdr3_aa: ASSPFADRVEKLF

cdr3_length: 13
v_call: TRBV5-4
j_call: TRBJ2-1
cdr3_aa: ASSLAGGARGEQF

cdr3_length: 11
v_call: TRBV7-9
j_call: TRBJ2-1
cdr3_aa: ASSLGAGNEQF

cdr3_length: 14
v_call: TRBV28
j_call: TRBJ1-4
cdr3_aa: ASSSPAGSQNEKLF

cdr3_length: 14
v_call: TRBV18
j_call: TRBJ2-7
cdr3_aa: ASSPSRLDMEYEQY

cdr3_length: 15
v_call: TRBV6-1
j_call: TRBJ1-1
cdr3_aa: ASSDQGQGVGNTEAF

cdr3_length: 12
v_call: TRBV28
j_call: TRBJ1-6
cdr3_aa: ASSLGEYNSPLH

cdr3_length: 13
v_call: TRBV5-1
j_call: TRBJ2-7
cdr3_aa: ASSSAGQGTNEQY

cdr3_length: 11
v_call: TRBV2
j_call: TRBJ1-5
cdr3_aa: ASSEQGDQPQH

cdr3_length: 11
v_call: TRBV5-1
j_call: -
cdr3_aa: ASREREGYEQY

cdr3_length: 11
v_call: TRBV23-1
j_call: TRBJ2-1
cdr3_aa: ASSQDRVWEQF

cdr3_length: 13
v_call: TRBV5-4
j_call: TRBJ1-2
cdr3_aa: ASSPEGGTIYGYT

cdr3_length: 14
v_call: TRBV5-1
j_call: TRBJ2-7
cdr3_aa: ASSLGLAGGTYEQY

cdr3_length: 13
v_call: TRBV14
j_call: TRBJ2-1
cdr3_aa: ASSHQKSFYNEQF

cdr3_length: 15
v_call: TRBV6-1
j_call: TRBJ2-1
cdr3_aa: ASSEAAGGRSYNEQF

cdr3_length: 13
v_call: TRBV14
j_call: TRBJ2-7
cdr3_aa: ASSSRQAYIDEQY

cdr3_length: 14
v_call: TRBV4-2
j_call: TRBJ2-3
cdr3_aa: ASSQEVLAGGHTQY

cdr3_length: 12
v_call: TRBV6-5
j_call: TRBJ1-5
cdr3_aa: ASSRQGSTQPQH

cdr3_length: 11
v_call: TRBV19
j_call: TRBJ2-7
cdr3_aa: ASSIRTGNEQY

cdr3_length: 12
v_call: TRBV7-9
j_call: TRBJ1-1
cdr3_aa: ASSTRQAFSEAF

cdr3_length: 13
v_call: TRBV6-6
j_call: TRBJ2-1
cdr3_aa: ASTEGLAGDNEQF

cdr3_length: 12
v_call: TRBV10-3
j_call: TRBJ1-1
cdr3_aa: AISESPAVTEAF

cdr3_length: 12
v_call: TRBV19
j_call: TRBJ2-5
cdr3_aa: ASSRLAAQETQY

cdr3_length: 13
v_call: TRBV7-2
j_call: TRBJ2-1
cdr3_aa: ASSLTGWTQNEQF